This paragraph covers one TCR beta chain sequence. This record belongs to a study of blood T cell repertoires in COVID-19. Study context: Acute and convalescent COVID-19 specimens originated in the United States, Italy and Spain.

Authors' data handling: How many nucleated cells were present was estimated from reference gene primer amplification. Produced via immunoSEQ multiplex PCR; TCRdb's table is partial and in-frame only. That table is the source of V, J and clone size, and D and trimming were worked out from the DNA. This repertoire shows 81,000 or so clones, around 85% found once; its top ten account for 10% to 15%. V lost 2 bases to trimming and J lost 10 bases, with 15 bases between them. In germline, CDR1 is SGHTA, CDR2 FQGNSA. This CDR3 has 15 amino acids. Material for sequencing was peripheral blood. The V gene is TRBV7-2, the J gene TRBJ1-6; no definite D call. The source is a woman aged 70-85 years with active or convalescent COVID-19. DNA for the CDR3: TGTGCCAGCAGCTTAACAGCGGTGTTAGGATCACCCCTCCACTTT. Translating gives CASSLTAVLGSPLHF.